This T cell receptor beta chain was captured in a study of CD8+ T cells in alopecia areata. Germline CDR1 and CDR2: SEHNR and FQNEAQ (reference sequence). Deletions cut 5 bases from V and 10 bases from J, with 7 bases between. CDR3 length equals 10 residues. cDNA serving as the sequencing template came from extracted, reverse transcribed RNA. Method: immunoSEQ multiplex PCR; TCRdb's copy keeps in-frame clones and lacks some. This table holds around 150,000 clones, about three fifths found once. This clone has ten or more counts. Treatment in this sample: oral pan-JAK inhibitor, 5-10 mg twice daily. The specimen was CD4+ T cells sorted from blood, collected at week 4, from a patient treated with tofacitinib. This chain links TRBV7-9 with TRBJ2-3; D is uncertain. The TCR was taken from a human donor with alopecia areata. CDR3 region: CASSPGSQYF. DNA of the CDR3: TGTGCCAGCAGCCCGGGTTCGCAGTATTTT.